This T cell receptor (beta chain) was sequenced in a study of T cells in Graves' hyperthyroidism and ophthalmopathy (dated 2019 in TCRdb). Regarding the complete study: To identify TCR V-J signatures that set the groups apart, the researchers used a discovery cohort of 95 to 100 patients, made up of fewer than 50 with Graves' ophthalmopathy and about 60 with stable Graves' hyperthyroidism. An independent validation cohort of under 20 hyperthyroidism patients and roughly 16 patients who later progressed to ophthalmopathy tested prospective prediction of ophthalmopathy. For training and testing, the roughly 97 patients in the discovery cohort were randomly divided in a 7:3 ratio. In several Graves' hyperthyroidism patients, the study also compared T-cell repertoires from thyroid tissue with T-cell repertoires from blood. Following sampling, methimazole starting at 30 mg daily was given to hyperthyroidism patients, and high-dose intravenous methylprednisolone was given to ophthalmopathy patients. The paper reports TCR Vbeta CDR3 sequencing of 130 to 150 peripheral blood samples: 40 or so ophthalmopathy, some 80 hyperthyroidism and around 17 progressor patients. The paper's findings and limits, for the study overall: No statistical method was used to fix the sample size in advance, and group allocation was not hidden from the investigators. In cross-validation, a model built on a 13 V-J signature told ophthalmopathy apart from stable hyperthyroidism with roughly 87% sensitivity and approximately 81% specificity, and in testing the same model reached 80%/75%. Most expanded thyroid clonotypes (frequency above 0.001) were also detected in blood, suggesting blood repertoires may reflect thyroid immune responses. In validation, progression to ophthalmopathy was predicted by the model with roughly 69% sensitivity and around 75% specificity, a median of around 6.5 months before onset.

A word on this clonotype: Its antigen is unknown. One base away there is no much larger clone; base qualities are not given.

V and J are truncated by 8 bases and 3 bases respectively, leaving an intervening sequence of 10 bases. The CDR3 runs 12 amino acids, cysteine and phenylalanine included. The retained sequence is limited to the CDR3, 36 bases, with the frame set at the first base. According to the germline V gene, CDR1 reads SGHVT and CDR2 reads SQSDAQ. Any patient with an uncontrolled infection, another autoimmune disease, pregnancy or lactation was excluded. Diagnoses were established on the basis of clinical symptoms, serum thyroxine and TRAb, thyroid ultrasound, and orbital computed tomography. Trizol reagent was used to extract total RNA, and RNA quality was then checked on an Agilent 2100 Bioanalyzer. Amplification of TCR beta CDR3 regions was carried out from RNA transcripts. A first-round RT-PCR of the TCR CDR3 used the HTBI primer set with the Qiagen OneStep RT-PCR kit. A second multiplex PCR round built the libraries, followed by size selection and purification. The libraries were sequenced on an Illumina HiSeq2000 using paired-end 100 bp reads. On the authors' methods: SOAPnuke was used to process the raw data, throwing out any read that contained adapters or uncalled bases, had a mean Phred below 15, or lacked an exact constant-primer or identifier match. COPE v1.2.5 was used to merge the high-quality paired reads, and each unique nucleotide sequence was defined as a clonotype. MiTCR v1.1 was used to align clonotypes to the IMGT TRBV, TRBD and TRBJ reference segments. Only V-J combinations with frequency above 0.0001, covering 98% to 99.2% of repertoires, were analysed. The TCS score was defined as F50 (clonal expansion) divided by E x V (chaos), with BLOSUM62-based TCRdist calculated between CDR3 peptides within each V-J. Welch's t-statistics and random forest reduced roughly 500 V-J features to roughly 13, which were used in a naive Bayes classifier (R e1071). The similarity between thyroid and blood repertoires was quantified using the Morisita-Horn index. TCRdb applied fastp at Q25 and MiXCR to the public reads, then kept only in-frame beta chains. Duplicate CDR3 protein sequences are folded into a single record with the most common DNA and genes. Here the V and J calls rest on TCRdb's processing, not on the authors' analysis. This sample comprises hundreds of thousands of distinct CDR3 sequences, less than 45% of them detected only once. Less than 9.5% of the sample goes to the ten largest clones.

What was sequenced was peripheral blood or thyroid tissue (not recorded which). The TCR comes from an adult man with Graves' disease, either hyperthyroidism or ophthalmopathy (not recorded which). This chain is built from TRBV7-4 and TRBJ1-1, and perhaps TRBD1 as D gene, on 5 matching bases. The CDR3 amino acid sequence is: CASGAGDTEAFF. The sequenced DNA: TGTGCCAGCGGGGCAGGAGACACTGAAGCTTTCTTT. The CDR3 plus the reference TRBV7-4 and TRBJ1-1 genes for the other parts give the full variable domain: GAGVSQSPRYKVAKRGRDVALRCDSISGHVTLYWYRQTLGQGSEVLTYSQSDAQRDKSGRPSGRFSAERPERSVSTLKIQRTEQGDSAVYLCASGAGDTEAFFGQGTRLTVV.